The 26 T cell receptor beta chains presented below share a single source sample, sequenced in a study of blood T cell repertoires in COVID-19. The data were produced by immunoSEQ multiplex PCR, yet TCRdb's version contains in-frame clones alone and is incomplete. The data contain about 100,000 clones, around 82% of them singletons. The sequenced material came from peripheral blood. These receptors were collected from a man in his fifties or sixties who had recovered from COVID-19.

This chain connects TRBV7-9 to TRBJ1-4; perhaps TRBD1 as D (5 bases). The germline V gene encodes CDR1 SEHNR and CDR2 FQNEAQ (reference sequence). This CDR3 is built from 15 residues. The V end was cut by 5 bases, the J end by 7 bases, with 17 bases between. In DNA form, the CDR3 reads TGTGCCAGCAGCCCCCCGGGGGGTGAGGGTGAAAAACTGTTTTTT. This translates into CASSPPGGEGEKLFF. Based on the CDR3 plus reference TRBV7-9 and TRBJ1-4, the full variable domain is DTGVSQNPRHKITKRGQNVTFRCDPISEHNRLYWYRQTLGQGPEFLTYFQNEAQLEKSRLLSDRFSAERPKGSFSTLEIQRTEQGDSAMYLCASSPPGGEGEKLFFGSGTQLSVL.

The chain combines TRBV29-1 with TRBJ2-2; 9 bases fit TRBD2. Germline V gene data show CDR1 as SQVTM and CDR2 as ANQGSEA. This CDR3 comprises 13 residues. Unmatched junction bases numbered 5, after V lost 7 bases and J lost 5 bases. CDR3 DNA: TGCAGCGGCAAGCGGGGGGTTACCGGGGAGCTGTTTTTT. This gives the protein CSGKRGVTGELFF.

The V gene is TRBV11-2, the J gene TRBJ1-5; D is uncertain. Germline loops: CDR1 SGHAT, CDR2 FQNNGV. V gave up 5 bases and J gave up 8 bases, with 13 bases separating them. The CDR3 spans 13 residues. In nucleotides, the CDR3 is TGTGCCAGCAGCCCGAGGATCTTTGAGCCCCAGCATTTT. It encodes CASSPRIFEPQHF.

Only one count was recorded for this clone. The rearrangement links TRBV24-1 to TRBJ1-1, with D uncertain. CDR3 size: 14 residues. Trimming took off 7 bases at V and 2 bases at J, with 13 bases between the two ends. Per germline, CDR1 KGHDR and CDR2 SFDVKD. CDR3 in amino acids: CATRQTGGNTEAFF. The CDR3 DNA follows: TGTGCCACCAGACAAACTGGAGGAAACACTGAAGCTTTCTTT.

J is TRBJ2-5 and V is TRBV4-2, with a weak D call TRBD2 (7 bases). The CDR3 length is 15 residues. Germline V CDR1 and CDR2: LGHNA, YNFKEQ. V was cut by 0 bases and J by 4 bases, with 12 bases left in between. The CDR3, as DNA: TGTGCCAGCAGCCAAGATCGAGGGGGGGTAGAGACCCAGTACTTC. Translated, it gives CASSQDRGGVETQYF.

The rearrangement joins TRBV10-3 to TRBJ2-1; 7 bases map to TRBD2. The CDR3 length is 14 residues. After removal of 5 bases from V and 9 bases from J, the junction contained 10 bases not matched to a gene. CDR1 is ENHRY and CDR2 is SYGVKD in the germline V gene. CDR3 nucleotides: TGTGCCATCAGTCTACTAGCGCAGGATGGTGAGCAGTTCTTC. It codes for CAISLLAQDGEQFF.

The V call is TRBV4-3, the J call TRBJ2-3; 8 bases align to TRBD2. V shed 3 bases, J shed 3 bases, and the junction held 5 bases outside the gene matches. Germline CDR1 and CDR2: LGHNA and YSLEER. The CDR3 covers 15 residues. The CDR3 DNA follows: TGCGCCAGCAGCCAGCAGCTAGCGGGTACAGATACGCAGTATTTT. This gives the protein CASSQQLAGTDTQYF.

The chain uses TRBV18 and TRBJ1-4; 7 nucleotides match TRBD1. The CDR3 loop spans 15 amino acids. With V trimmed by 1 base and J by 4 bases, 3 bases remained unmatched. Germline loops: CDR1 KGHSH, CDR2 LQKENI. The CDR3 bases are TGTGCCAGCTCACCACGGGGACAGAATAATGAAAAACTGTTTTTT. Translated: CASSPRGQNNEKLFF.

The chain uses TRBV27 and TRBJ1-5, with a tentative D call TRBD1 (5 bases). The V gene's germline CDR1 is MNHEY and CDR2 SMNVEV (reference sequence). V was trimmed by 1 base and J by 1 base, leaving 11 bases between them. The CDR3 consists of 16 residues. DNA of the CDR3: TGTGCCAGCAGTTTATATGGGGCAGGGAGCAATCAGCCCCAGCATTTT. Its translation: CASSLYGAGSNQPQHF.

The chain couples TRBV9 to TRBJ2-1; 10 nucleotides agree with TRBD2. CDR1 and CDR2 (germline): SGDLS, YYNGEE. The CDR3 is made up of 17 amino acids. With 3 bases clipped from V and 1 base from J, the junction kept 7 bases outside the gene matches. The chain's CDR3 is CASSGTSGVKSYNEQFF. CDR3 nucleotides: TGTGCCAGCAGCGGAACTAGCGGGGTGAAATCCTACAATGAGCAGTTCTTC.

The chain has TRBV6-2 or TRBV6-3 and TRBJ1-1; D remains ambiguous. CDR1 is MNHEY and CDR2 is SVGEGT in the germline V gene. This CDR3 contains 12 residues. The V and J ends lost 1 base and 7 bases respectively, with 7 bases between them. Here the CDR3 DNA reads TGTGCCAGCAGTTACTATAGGAGTGAAGCTTTCTTT. Residues: CASSYYRSEAFF.

The chain employs TRBV28 and TRBJ2-5; possibly TRBD1 for D (6 bases). Germline V gene lookup returns CDR1 MDHEN and CDR2 SYDVKM. Trimming removed 5 bases from V and 3 bases from J, with 16 bases in between. The CDR3 extends over 15 amino acids. Written as DNA, the CDR3 is TGTGCCAGCAGTACCTCAAGGGGGTTCAAAGAGACCCAGTACTTC. As protein: CASSTSRGFKETQYF.

This chain connects TRBV18 to TRBJ2-6; a possible D gene is TRBD1 (6 bases). V was cut by 4 bases and J by 0 bases, with 7 bases left in between. The CDR3 covers 15 residues. The germline gives CDR1 KGHSH, CDR2 LQKENI. The DNA for the CDR3 is TGTGCCAGCTCACTACAGGGCTCTGGGGCCAACGTCCTGACTTTC. Protein product: CASSLQGSGANVLTF.

The V and J genes are TRBV5-1 and TRBJ2-3; 12 bases map to TRBD2. This CDR3 comprises 18 residues. Germline trimming cut 5 bases from V and 1 base from J; bases unmatched to any gene: 11. CDR1 and CDR2 (germline): SGHRS, YFSETQ. The CDR3 DNA reads as TGCGCCAGCAGACCTACTAGCGGGAGGTGGTGGGGCACAGATACGCAGTATTTT. Translating it yields CASRPTSGRWWGTDTQYF.

The CDR3 nucleotides read TGTGCCAGCAGCTACATAAGGGGGTTCGGCACTGAAGCTTTCTTT. Translated: CASSYIRGFGTEAFF. The chain has TRBV11-2 and TRBJ1-1; possible D gene TRBD1, 6 bases. Germline values: CDR1 SGHAT, CDR2 FQNNGV. The CDR3 is 15 amino acids. Trimming pared 4 bases from V and 4 bases from J, leaving 16 bases between.

This chain uses TRBV7-9 with TRBJ1-1; the D is unclear. V lost 4 bases and J 1 base, leaving 10 bases between the germline ends. The germline V gene encodes CDR1 SEHNR and CDR2 FQNEAQ (reference sequence). This CDR3 has 14 residues. DNA for the CDR3: TGTGCCAGCAGCTCCCTGTCGGGGAACACTGAAGCTTTCTTT. Translating it yields CASSSLSGNTEAFF.

CDR3 loop: CASSLGQGANYGYTF. As DNA, the CDR3 is TGCGCCAGCAGCTTGGGACAGGGGGCTAACTATGGCTACACCTTC. The gene calls are TRBV5-1 and TRBJ1-2; TRBD1 matches at 9 bases. Germline loops: CDR1 SGHRS, CDR2 YFSETQ. J was trimmed by 0 bases and V by 0 bases; bases with no gene match: 0. CDR3 length equals 15 residues.

V is TRBV19 and J is TRBJ1-6, with TRBD1 as a possible D gene (5 bases). Between the trimmed V and J ends, which lost 5 bases and 7 bases, there was a span of 15 bases. CDR3 length equals 15 residues. The V gene's germline CDR1 is LNHDA and CDR2 SQIVND (reference sequence). The CDR3 nucleotides read TGTGCCAGTAGTCGGGCTGCGGAGGGGAATTCACCCCTCCACTTT. It codes for CASSRAAEGNSPLHF.

The chain is built from TRBV6-2 or TRBV6-3 and TRBJ1-3, with D maybe TRBD1 (6 bases). V was trimmed by 5 bases and J by 0 bases, leaving 14 bases between them. Germline V CDR1 and CDR2: MNHEY, SVGEGT. The CDR3 length is 16 residues. CDR3 nucleotide sequence: TGTGCCAGCAGTAAAGGACAGATCATCTCTGGAAACACCATATATTTT. Amino acids: CASSKGQIISGNTIYF.

The rearrangement uses TRBV7-9 and TRBJ1-1; a possible D gene is TRBD1 (5 bases). The CDR3 extends over 15 amino acids. Germline V CDR1 and CDR2: SEHNR, FQNEAQ (reference sequence). Trimming pared 0 bases from V and 7 bases from J, leaving 15 bases between. DNA for the CDR3: TGTGCCAGCAGCTTAGCGGCGGGGCCCTGGGTTGAAGCTTTCTTT. It yields the protein CASSLAAGPWVEAFF.

Here the CDR3 DNA reads TGTGCCAGCAGCGTAGTGAGAGTTCGAAACACCATATATTTT. Protein sequence: CASSVVRVRNTIYF. The rearrangement links TRBV9 to TRBJ1-3; D ambiguous. CDR1 and CDR2 (germline): SGDLS, YYNGEE. Trimming shortened V by 0 bases and J by 5 bases, and 9 bases separated the two germline ends. CDR3 length equals 14 residues.

The V call is TRBV28, the J call TRBJ2-7; weak D call: TRBD2 (7 bases). The CDR3 runs to 14 residues. Germline loops: CDR1 MDHEN, CDR2 SYDVKM. The V gene lost 2 bases and the J gene lost 4 bases, with 12 bases spanning the gap. The CDR3 DNA follows: TGTGCCAGCAGTTTAACGGGGGGCAGATACGAGCAGTACTTC. Its translation: CASSLTGGRYEQYF.

This chain joins TRBV5-1 and TRBJ2-7, with 10 bases fitting TRBD1. This CDR3 is 16 amino acids long. V was pared by 0 bases and J by 1 base, with 4 bases of the junction left unmatched. Germline V gene data show CDR1 as SGHRS and CDR2 as YFSETQ. CDR3 protein: CASSLGRQGASYEQYF. As DNA, the CDR3 is TGCGCCAGCAGCTTGGGTCGACAGGGGGCTTCCTACGAGCAGTACTTC.

This rearrangement joins TRBV19 to TRBJ1-5; TRBD1 might be the D (6 bases). Germline CDR1 and CDR2: LNHDA and SQIVND (reference sequence). The V end lost 8 bases, the J end lost 0 bases, and 11 bases lay between the germline ends. The CDR3 runs 14 residues. CDR3 bases: TGTGCCAGTTCCAGGACAGTTAGCAATCAGCCCCAGCATTTT. The encoded protein is CASSRTVSNQPQHF. Filled out from reference TRBV19 and TRBJ1-5, the complete variable domain reads DGGITQSPKYLFRKEGQNVTLSCEQNLNHDAMYWYRQDPGQGLRLIYYSQIVNDFQKGDIAEGYSVSREKKESFPLTVTSAQKNPTAFYLCASSRTVSNQPQHFGDGTRLSIL.

On this clone: The same CDR3 also results from other DNA sequences found in this sample. V is TRBV10-3 and J is TRBJ1-2; D gene uncertain. The germline V and J ends were trimmed by 0 bases and 2 bases, with 7 bases remaining between them. This CDR3 is 14 amino acids long. The germline V gene has CDR1 ENHRY and CDR2 SYGVKD. CDR3 sequence: CAISESGRNYGYTF. CDR3 nucleotide sequence: TGTGCCATCAGTGAGTCCGGCAGGAACTATGGCTACACCTTC.

The V and J genes are TRBV13 and TRBJ2-1, with 7 bases aligning to TRBD2. V was clipped by 8 bases and J by 3 bases; unmatched bases: 1. In germline, CDR1 is PRHDT, CDR2 FYEKMQ (reference sequence). The CDR3 consists of 12 residues. The CDR3 bases are TGTGCCAGCGGGAGGGGCTACAATGAGCAGTTCTTC. Amino acid sequence: CASGRGYNEQFF.